This T cell receptor beta chain was identified in a study of cytomegalovirus exposure and HLA in healthy donors. Study-level findings and limits: The classifier reportedly diagnosed cytomegalovirus status with high specificity and sensitivity.

After removal of 4 bases from V and 4 bases from J, the junction contained 5 bases not matched to a gene. The length of the CDR3 is 13 residues. Germline CDR1 and CDR2: SQVTM and ANQGSEA. 60 Vbeta and 13 Jbeta primers were used in PCR. The data were produced by immunoSEQ multiplex PCR, yet TCRdb's version contains in-frame clones alone and is incomplete. The repertoire table contains some 53,000 clones. For this clone: As yet, its antigen is unknown.

This rearrangement joins TRBV29-1 to TRBJ2-5, with TRBD1 identical over 8 bases. This receptor was obtained from a woman aged 55-70 years in good health and CMV-seropositive. The sample was PBMCs. The CDR3 sequence: CSVGQGIGETQYF. The CDR3 DNA is TGCAGCGTTGGACAGGGGATTGGAGAGACCCAGTACTTC.